What follows are 14 T cell receptor beta chains derived from one specimen sequenced in a study of early T cells in non-severe SARS-CoV-2 infection. MiXCR, applied by TCRdb to the 5' RACE reads, yields one record per CDR3 protein. The sample contains over 50,000 distinct CDR3 sequences, over 10% of which appear only once. The specimen sequenced was whole blood. The source of these receptors is an adult who was a healthcare worker with PCR-confirmed SARS-CoV-2 infection or an uninfected control (not recorded which).

The rearrangement joins TRBV5-5 to TRBJ1-3; D ambiguous. Germline CDR1 reads SGHKS; CDR2 reads YYEKEE (reference sequence). The CDR3 consists of 13 residues. Trimming took off 5 bases at V and 2 bases at J, with 8 bases between the two ends. The CDR3 loop reads CASSFTTGNTIYF. The CDR3 DNA reads as TGTGCCAGCAGTTTCACCACTGGAAACACCATATATTTT.

This clonotype was counted ten times or more. This sequence joins TRBV10-2 and TRBJ2-5; D gene ambiguous. Trimming took 0 bases from V and 5 from J, leaving 19 bases between them. Germline lookup yields CDR1 WSHSY and CDR2 SAAADI. This CDR3 is 17 amino acids long. CDR3 in amino acids: CASSESPYKYPRETQYF. CDR3 coding DNA: TGCGCCAGCAGTGAGTCCCCCTATAAGTATCCCAGGGAGACCCAGTACTTC.

This clonotype was recorded a few times. The chain recombines TRBV27 with TRBJ1-5, with D unresolved. Germline CDR1 MNHEY, CDR2 SMNVEV (reference sequence). There are 15 residues in the CDR3. With 0 bases removed from V and 2 bases from J, the gap between germline ends came to 8 bases. CDR3 amino acids: CASSLSGSGNQPQHF. Here the CDR3 DNA reads TGTGCCAGCAGTTTATCAGGGTCAGGCAATCAGCCCCAGCATTTT.

This clonotype was observed at least ten times. J is TRBJ2-1 and V is TRBV27, with D tentatively TRBD1 or TRBD2 (6 bases each). The V end was cut by 5 bases, the J end by 10 bases, with 24 bases between. This CDR3 is built from 16 residues. The germline V gene encodes CDR1 MNHEY and CDR2 SMNVEV (reference sequence). The CDR3 DNA reads TGTGCCAGCAGTGCAACGGGACTGCCTATAGGGGGGGAGCAGTTCTTC. Its protein product is CASSATGLPIGGEQFF.

As DNA, the CDR3 is TGTGCCAGCAGTTACCCGATCCCGGGACTAGCGGGAGGCGGCAATGAGCAGTTCTTC. It is translated as CASSYPIPGLAGGGNEQFF. The chain combines TRBV6-2 or TRBV6-3 with TRBJ2-1, with 15 bases matching TRBD2. The CDR3 loop spans 19 amino acids. V shed 2 bases, J shed 6 bases, and the junction held 11 bases outside the gene matches. Looked up from germline, CDR1 is MNHEY and CDR2 is SVGEGT.

The rearrangement links TRBV5-1 to TRBJ2-3, with unresolved D. CDR3 length: 13 residues. Trimming left V 2 bases short and J 6 bases short, with 10 bases between. In germline, CDR1 is SGHRS, CDR2 YFSETQ. CDR3: CASSLQPRDTQYF. The CDR3 DNA is TGCGCCAGCAGCTTACAGCCTAGGGATACGCAGTATTTT.

There are many counts of this clonotype. The chain has TRBV29-1 and TRBJ1-2; D unresolved. This CDR3 contains 12 residues. The germline V gene has CDR1 SQVTM and CDR2 ANQGSEA. The V end was cut by 5 bases, the J end by 8 bases, with 15 bases between. The CDR3 region is CSVLGSPGGYTF. The CDR3 DNA sequence: TGCAGCGTTCTAGGGTCGCCCGGCGGCTACACCTTC.

This chain connects TRBV28 to TRBJ2-7; D uncertain. The CDR3 totals 14 residues. V dropped 1 base and J dropped 2 bases, with 9 bases sitting between them. The V gene's germline CDR1 is MDHEN and CDR2 SYDVKM. The CDR3 nucleotides read TGTGCCAGCAGTTTATCCACCAGAGCCTACGAGCAGTACTTC. The encoded protein is CASSLSTRAYEQYF.

This clonotype was seen many times. The genes are TRBV29-1 and TRBJ1-5; possible D gene TRBD1, 5 bases. V lost 5 bases, J lost 0 bases, and 8 bases lay in between. There are 13 residues in the CDR3. The germline gives CDR1 SQVTM, CDR2 ANQGSEA. DNA for the CDR3: TGCAGCGTTTCCACAGGTAGCAATCAGCCCCAGCATTTT. Residues: CSVSTGSNQPQHF. The whole variable domain, filled in from reference TRBV29-1 and TRBJ1-5, reads SAVISQKPSRDICQRGTSLTIQCQVDSQVTMMFWYRQQPGQSLTLIATANQGSEATYESGFVIDKFPISRPNLTFSTLTVSNMSPEDSSIYLCSVSTGSNQPQHFGDGTRLSIL.

This clonotype was observed many times. The chain joins TRBV28 to TRBJ2-7; D possibly corresponds to TRBD1 (6 bases). The CDR3 spans 15 residues. V was shortened by 5 bases and J by 2 bases, with 16 bases between the two germline ends. Germline CDR1 MDHEN, CDR2 SYDVKM. The CDR3 here is CASSTFRNRAYEQYF. The CDR3, as DNA: TGTGCCAGCAGTACATTTCGTAACAGGGCCTACGAGCAGTACTTC.

The chain carries TRBV25-1 and TRBJ1-4, with D unresolved. Germline CDR1 reads MGHDK; CDR2 reads SYGVNS. This CDR3 is built from 13 residues. Trimming pared 1 base from V and 9 bases from J, leaving 9 bases between. The CDR3 coding sequence is TGTGCCAGCAGTGAATGGGCAGGTCAAAAACTGTTTTTT. Its protein is CASSEWAGQKLFF.

This clonotype was seen ten or more times. The chain couples TRBV27 to TRBJ1-6, with 7 bases aligning to TRBD1. This CDR3 spans 15 amino acids. From germline, CDR1 is MNHEY and CDR2 SMNVEV (reference sequence). J was trimmed by 8 bases and V by 3 bases; bases with no gene match: 7. CDR3 residues: CASSFGTAGDSPLHF. Here the CDR3 DNA reads TGTGCCAGCAGTTTCGGGACAGCCGGGGATTCACCCCTCCACTTT.

This clonotype has at least ten counts. The chain is built from TRBV6-5 and TRBJ2-5; 7 bases are shared with TRBD1. The CDR3 has 15 amino acids. Germline V gives CDR1 MNHEY, CDR2 SVGAGI. J gave up 5 bases and V 0 bases, and 6 bases lay outside the gene matches. CDR3 DNA: TGTGCCAGCAGTTACTCGACAGGGACGTTGGAGACCCAGTACTTC. Encoded protein: CASSYSTGTLETQYF.

The chain combines TRBV6-6 with TRBJ2-1, with D hard to call. The CDR3 consists of 14 residues. Looked up from germline, CDR1 is MNHNY and CDR2 is SVGAGI (reference sequence). V was pared by 8 bases and J by 3 bases, with 14 bases between. CDR3 in DNA: TGTGCCAGCGCTGACCCTTGGGGCTACAATGAGCAGTTCTTC. It yields the protein CASADPWGYNEQFF.